This T cell receptor beta chain derives from a study of blood T cell repertoires in COVID-19. About the study: There were acute and convalescent COVID-19 samples, and they came from the United States, Italy and Spain. The cDNA or gDNA used as material had been derived from T cells, B-cell-depleted T cells, or PBMCs.

The V gene end was trimmed by 6 bases and the J gene end by 10 bases; junction bases not matched to a gene: 8. The CDR3 loop spans 14 amino acids. Germline V lookup: CDR1 SGHRS, CDR2 YFSETQ. Sequencing was performed with immunoSEQ multiplex PCR; in TCRdb, only in-frame clones are kept and a portion is missing. The sample shows approximately 180,000 clones, more than 85% of them seen only once. Participant age was roughly 18 to 95 years, and participants resided in fewer than 25 US areas. Researchers sorted participants into cohorts using their self-reported clinical history. The V gene is TRBV5-1, the J gene TRBJ2-1; 12 nucleotides match TRBD2. Sequencing input: PBMCs or T cells enriched from blood (not recorded which). The receptor was isolated from a human donor with acute COVID-19. The donor label of this sample is uncertain. As DNA, the CDR3 is TGCGCCAGCAATCTAGCGGGGGGGCCGCCCGAGCAGTTCTTC. It codes for CASNLAGGPPEQFF. Together with reference TRBV5-1 and TRBJ2-1, the CDR3 gives the full variable domain: KAGVTQTPRYLIKTRGQQVTLSCSPISGHRSVSWYQQTPGQGLQFLFEYFSETQRNKGNFPGRFSGRQFSNSRSEMNVSTLELGDSALYLCASNLAGGPPEQFFGPGTRLTVL.